The T cell receptor (beta chain) under discussion was sequenced for a study of T cells in tuberculosis. About the research overall: IGRA-negative adolescents, IGRA-positive adolescents with latent tuberculosis and adults with active tuberculosis formed this South African cohort.

The table came from immunoSEQ multiplex PCR; TCRdb's copy has only in-frame clones and leaves some out. The sample has 30,000 to 35,000 clones; about 89% are singletons. V dropped 3 bases and J dropped 2 bases, with 11 bases sitting between them. The CDR3 totals 15 residues. The germline V gene encodes CDR1 MNHEY and CDR2 SMNVEV (reference sequence). At study entry, adolescents had tuberculin skin tests and IGRA screening. The sequenced sample was PBMCs. This receptor was taken from a donor between 10 and 29 years old with latent tuberculosis or without tuberculosis infection. The chain joins TRBV27 to TRBJ2-1, with D perhaps matching TRBD2 (5 bases). The CDR3 here is CASSFSAATYNEQFF. CDR3 sequence (DNA): TGTGCCAGCAGTTTTAGCGCGGCCACCTACAATGAGCAGTTCTTC.